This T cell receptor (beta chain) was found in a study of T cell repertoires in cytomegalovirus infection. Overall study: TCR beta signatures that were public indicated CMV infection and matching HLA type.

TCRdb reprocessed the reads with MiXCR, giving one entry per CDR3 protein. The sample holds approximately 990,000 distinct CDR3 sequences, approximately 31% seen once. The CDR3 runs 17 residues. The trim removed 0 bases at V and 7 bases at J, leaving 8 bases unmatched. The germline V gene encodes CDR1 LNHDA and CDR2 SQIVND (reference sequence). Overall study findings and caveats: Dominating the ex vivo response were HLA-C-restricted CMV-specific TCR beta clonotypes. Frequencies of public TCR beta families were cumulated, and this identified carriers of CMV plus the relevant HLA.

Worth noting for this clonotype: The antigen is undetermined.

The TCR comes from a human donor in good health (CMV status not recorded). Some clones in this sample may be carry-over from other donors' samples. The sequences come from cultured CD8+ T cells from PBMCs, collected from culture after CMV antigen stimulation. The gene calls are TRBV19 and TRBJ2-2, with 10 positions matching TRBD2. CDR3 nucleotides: TGTGCCAGTAGTATAGATCCGAGCGGGGGGGCCCACGGGGAGCTGTTTTTT. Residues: CASSIDPSGGAHGELFF.